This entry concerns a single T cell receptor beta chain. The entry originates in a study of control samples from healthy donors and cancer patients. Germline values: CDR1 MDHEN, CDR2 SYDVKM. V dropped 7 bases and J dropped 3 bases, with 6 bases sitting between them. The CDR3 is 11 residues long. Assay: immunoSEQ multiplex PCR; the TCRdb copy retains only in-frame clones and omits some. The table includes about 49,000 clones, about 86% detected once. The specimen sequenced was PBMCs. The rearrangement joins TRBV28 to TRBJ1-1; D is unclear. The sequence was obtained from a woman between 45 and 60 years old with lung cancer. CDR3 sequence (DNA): TGTGCCAGCAATAGACACACTGAAGCTTTCTTT. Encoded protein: CASNRHTEAFF. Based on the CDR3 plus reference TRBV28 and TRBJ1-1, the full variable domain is DVKVTQSSRYLVKRTGEKVFLECVQDMDHENMFWYRQDPGLGLRLIYFSYDVKMKEKGDIPEGYSVSREKKERFSLILESASTNQTSMYLCASNRHTEAFFGQGTRLTVV.